This record covers a single TCR beta chain. The data stem from a study of blood T cell repertoires in COVID-19. Germline V gene sequence: CDR1 SGHVS, CDR2 FQNEAQ. This CDR3 comprises 15 residues. Losses at the gene ends were 1 base for V and 5 bases for J; bases not matched to a gene: 2. Measured with immunoSEQ multiplex PCR; TCRdb has only the in-frame clones, and not every one. The sample consists of some 320,000 clones, about 88% of them appearing once. This clonotype was obtained from a man aged 55 to 70 who had recovered from COVID-19. Sequencing was carried out using PBMCs or T cells enriched from blood (not recorded which). The chain couples TRBV7-8 to TRBJ2-4, with TRBD2 matching over 10 bases. The CDR3 is CASSLELAGENIQYF. The CDR3 DNA reads TGTGCCAGCAGCTTAGAGCTAGCGGGGGAAAACATTCAGTACTTC. The whole variable domain, filled in from reference TRBV7-8 and TRBJ2-4, reads GAGVSQSPRYKVAKRGQDVALRCDPISGHVSLFWYQQALGQGPEFLTYFQNEAQLDKSGLPSDRFFAERPEGSVSTLKIQRTQQEDSAVYLCASSLELAGENIQYFGAGTRLSVL.